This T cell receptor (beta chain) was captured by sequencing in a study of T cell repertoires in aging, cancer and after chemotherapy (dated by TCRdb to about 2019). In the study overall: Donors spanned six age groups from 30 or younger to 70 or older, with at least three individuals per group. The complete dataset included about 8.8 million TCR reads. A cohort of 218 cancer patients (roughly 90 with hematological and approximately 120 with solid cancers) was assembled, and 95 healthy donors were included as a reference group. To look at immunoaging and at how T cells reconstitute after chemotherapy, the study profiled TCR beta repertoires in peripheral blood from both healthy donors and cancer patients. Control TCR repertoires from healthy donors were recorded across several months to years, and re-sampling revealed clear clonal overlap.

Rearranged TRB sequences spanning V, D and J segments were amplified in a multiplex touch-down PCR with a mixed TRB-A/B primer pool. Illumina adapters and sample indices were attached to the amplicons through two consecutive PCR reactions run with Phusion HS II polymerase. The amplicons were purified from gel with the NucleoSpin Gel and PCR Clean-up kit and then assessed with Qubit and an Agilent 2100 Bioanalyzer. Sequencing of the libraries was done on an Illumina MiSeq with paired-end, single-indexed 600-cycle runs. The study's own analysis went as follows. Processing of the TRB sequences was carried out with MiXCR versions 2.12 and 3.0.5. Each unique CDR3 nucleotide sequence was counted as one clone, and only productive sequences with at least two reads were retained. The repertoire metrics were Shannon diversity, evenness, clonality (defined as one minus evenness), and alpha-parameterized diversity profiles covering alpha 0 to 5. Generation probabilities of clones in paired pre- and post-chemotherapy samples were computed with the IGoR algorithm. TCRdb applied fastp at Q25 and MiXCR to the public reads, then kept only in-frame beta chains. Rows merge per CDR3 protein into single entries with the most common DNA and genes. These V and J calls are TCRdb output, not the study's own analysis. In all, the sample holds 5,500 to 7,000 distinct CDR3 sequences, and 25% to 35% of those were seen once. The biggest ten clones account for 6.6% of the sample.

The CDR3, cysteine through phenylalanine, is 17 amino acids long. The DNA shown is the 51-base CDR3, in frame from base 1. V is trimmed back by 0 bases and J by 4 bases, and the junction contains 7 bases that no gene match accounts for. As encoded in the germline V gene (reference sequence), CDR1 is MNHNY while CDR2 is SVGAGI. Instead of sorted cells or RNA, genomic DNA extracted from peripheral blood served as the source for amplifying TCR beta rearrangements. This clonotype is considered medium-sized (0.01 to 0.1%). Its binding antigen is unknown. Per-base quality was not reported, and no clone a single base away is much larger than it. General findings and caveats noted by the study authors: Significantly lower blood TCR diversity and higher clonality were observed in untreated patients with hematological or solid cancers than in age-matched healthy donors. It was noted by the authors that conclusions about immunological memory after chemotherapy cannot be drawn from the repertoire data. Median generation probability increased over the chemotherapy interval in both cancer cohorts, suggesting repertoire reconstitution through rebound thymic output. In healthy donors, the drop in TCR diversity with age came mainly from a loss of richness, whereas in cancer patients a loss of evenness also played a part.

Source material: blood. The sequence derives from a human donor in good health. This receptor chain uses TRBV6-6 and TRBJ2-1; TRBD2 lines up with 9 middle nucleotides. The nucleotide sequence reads TGTGCCAGCAGTTACTCGGGGGCGGGAGGGATTTACAATGAGCAGTTCTTC. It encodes CASSYSGAGGIYNEQFF.